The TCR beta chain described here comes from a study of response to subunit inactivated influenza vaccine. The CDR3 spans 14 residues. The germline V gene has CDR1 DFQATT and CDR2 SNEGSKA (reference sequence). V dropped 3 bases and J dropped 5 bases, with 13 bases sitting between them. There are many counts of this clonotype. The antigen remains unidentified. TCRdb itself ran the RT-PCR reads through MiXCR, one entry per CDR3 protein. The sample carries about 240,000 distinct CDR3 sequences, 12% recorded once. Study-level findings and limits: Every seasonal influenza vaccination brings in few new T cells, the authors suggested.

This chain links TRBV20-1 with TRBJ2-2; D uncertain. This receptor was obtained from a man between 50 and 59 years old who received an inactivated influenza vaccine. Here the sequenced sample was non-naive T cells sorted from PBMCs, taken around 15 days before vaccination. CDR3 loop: CSASRIVETGELFF. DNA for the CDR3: TGCAGTGCTAGTAGAATAGTAGAGACCGGGGAGCTGTTTTTT.